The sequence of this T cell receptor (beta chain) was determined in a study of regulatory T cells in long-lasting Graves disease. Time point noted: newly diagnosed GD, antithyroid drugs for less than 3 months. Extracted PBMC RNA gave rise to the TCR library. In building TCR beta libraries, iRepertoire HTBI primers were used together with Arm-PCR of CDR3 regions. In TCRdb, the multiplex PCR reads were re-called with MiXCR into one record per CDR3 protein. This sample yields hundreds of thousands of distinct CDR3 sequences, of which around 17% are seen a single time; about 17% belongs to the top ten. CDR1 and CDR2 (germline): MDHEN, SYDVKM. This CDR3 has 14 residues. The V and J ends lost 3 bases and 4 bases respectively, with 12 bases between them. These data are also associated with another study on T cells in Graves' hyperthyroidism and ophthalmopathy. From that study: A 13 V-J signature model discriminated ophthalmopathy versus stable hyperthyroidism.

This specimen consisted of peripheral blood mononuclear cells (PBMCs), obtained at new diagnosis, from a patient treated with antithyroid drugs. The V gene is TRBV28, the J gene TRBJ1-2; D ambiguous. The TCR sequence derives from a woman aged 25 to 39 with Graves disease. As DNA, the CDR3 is TGTGCCAGCAGTTTTCGGGCAGAACTCTATGGCTACACCTTC. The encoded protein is CASSFRAELYGYTF.